This T cell receptor beta chain is drawn from a study of shared clonotypes between healthy human individuals. Sequencing was performed with immunoSEQ multiplex PCR; in TCRdb, only in-frame clones are kept and a portion is missing. The sample carries 450,000 to 700,000 clones, about 95% recorded once. Naive CD8 cells comprised CD45RO-negative, CCR7-positively selected cells, excluding terminally differentiated effector memory CD45RA+ cells. Trimming pared 8 bases from V and 8 bases from J, leaving 15 bases between. This CDR3 region has 12 residues. Germline V gene data show CDR1 as LNHDA and CDR2 as SQIVND (reference sequence).

The clonotype comes from a woman in her twenties or thirties in good health. The chain uses TRBV19 and TRBJ1-2; D is perhaps TRBD1 (6 bases). Sequenced material: naive CD8+ T cells sorted from blood. The CDR3 loop reads CASGDQQGGYTF. CDR3 DNA: TGTGCCAGTGGGGATCAACAGGGCGGCTACACCTTC. The variable domain in full, completed from reference TRBV19 and TRBJ1-2, reads DGGITQSPKYLFRKEGQNVTLSCEQNLNHDAMYWYRQDPGQGLRLIYYSQIVNDFQKGDIAEGYSVSREKKESFPLTVTSAQKNPTAFYLCASGDQQGGYTFGSGTRLTVV.